This entry lists 2 T cell receptor beta chains sequenced from one sample in a study of T cells of healthy individuals. MiXCR, run by TCRdb on the 5' RACE reads, gives a single entry per CDR3 protein. The sample has 100,000 or so distinct CDR3 sequences; roughly 18% are singletons. The receptors were gathered from a human donor in good health.

The V gene is TRBV30, the J gene TRBJ1-3; TRBD1 might be the D (5 bases). CDR1 is GTSNPN, CDR2 SVGIG, per germline (reference sequence). The CDR3 loop spans 11 amino acids. V lost 5 bases and J 4 bases, leaving 6 bases between the germline ends. The CDR3 protein is CAWGGGNTIYF. The CDR3 DNA is TGTGCCTGGGGGGGAGGAAACACCATATATTTT.

This chain uses TRBV4-1 with TRBJ1-4; 10 nucleotides agree with TRBD1. The CDR3 has 16 residues. The V gene's germline CDR1 is MGHRA and CDR2 YSYEKL. With 2 bases clipped from V and 5 bases from J, the junction kept 5 bases outside the gene matches. CDR3 nucleotide sequence: TGCGCCAGCAGCCAATCGCCGGGACAGGGGAATGAAAAACTGTTTTTT. Residues: CASSQSPGQGNEKLFF.